Listed below are T cell receptor beta chains from one sample, sequenced in a study of T cells after yellow fever vaccination. Each CDR3 protein gets one entry after TCRdb re-called the 5' RACE reads with MiXCR. The sample holds 300,000 or so distinct CDR3 sequences; roughly 8.7% are singletons and the top ten take around 3.5%. This specimen consisted of CD4+ T cells sorted from PBMCs, obtained 5 days after the yellow fever booster vaccination. These receptors all come from a man between 18 and 29 years old who received the YFV17D yellow fever vaccine. The CDR3 runs from the conserved cysteine through the conserved F or W. D genes are given only for firm matches. Clone sizes are given selectively: once, few, many, or a class where the clone is expanded.

TRBJ2-3 NA few TRBV30 TGTGCCTGGAGTGGTGGACGGGGGCCCTCAGATACGCAGTATTTT CAWSGGRGPSDTQYF
TRBJ1-6 NA NA TRBV6-5 TGTGCCAGTAAGGGGCGAGAAAATTCACCCCTCCACTTT CASKGRENSPLHF
TRBJ2-3 TRBD1 NA TRBV20-1 TGCAGTGTCGACCCCCTGTCGACAGGGGATACGCAGTATTTT CSVDPLSTGDTQYF
TRBJ1-4 TRBD1 NA TRBV5-6 TGTGCCAGCAGCCGCACCCCGGGACAGGGGAATGAAAAACTGTTTTTT CASSRTPGQGNEKLFF
TRBJ2-3 TRBD2 NA TRBV14 TGTGCCAGCAGCCAAGATATATCGGGGGGGCTTTTGGATACGCAGTATTTT CASSQDISGGLLDTQYF
TRBJ2-2 NA many TRBV20-1 TGCAGTGCCAAAAACCCCCTAAACACCGGGGAGCTGTTTTTT CSAKNPLNTGELFF
TRBJ1-1 TRBD1 NA TRBV29-1 TGCAGCGTACGACAGGGTCCTGTGAACACTGAAGCTTTCTTT CSVRQGPVNTEAFF
TRBJ2-5 NA NA TRBV20-1 TGCAGTGCTACCAATGAGACCCAGTACTTC CSATNETQYF
TRBJ2-7 NA many TRBV25-1 TGTGCCAGCAGTGAATACCCAGGCTACGAGCAGTACTTC CASSEYPGYEQYF
TRBJ2-7 NA many TRBV6-5 TGTGCCAGCAGTTACTCACCGGGACTGACCTACGAGCAGTACTTC CASSYSPGLTYEQYF
TRBJ1-5 NA NA TRBV15 TGTGCCACCAGCAGGGGAGGACAGTTCAATCAGCCCCAGCATTTT CATSRGGQFNQPQHF
TRBJ1-5 NA NA TRBV4-1 TGCGCCAGCAGTCAAGGACTCATCCAGCCCCAGCATTTT CASSQGLIQPQHF
TRBJ2-3 TRBD2 many TRBV5-1 TGCGCCAGCAGCACTCAGACTAGCGGGGGGGATACGCAGTATTTT CASSTQTSGGDTQYF
TRBJ1-4 TRBD1 many TRBV7-9 TGTGCCAGCAGTCCTCAGGGGGCGAGAAATGAAAAACTGTTTTTT CASSPQGARNEKLFF
TRBJ2-5 NA NA TRBV5-6 TGTGCCAGCAGCTTACTCTACACGGCGCAAGAGACCCAGTACTTC CASSLLYTAQETQYF
TRBJ2-7 TRBD1 few TRBV18 TGTGCCAGCTCACCGGAGACAGGGGGAAACGAGCAGTACTTC CASSPETGGNEQYF
TRBJ1-2 NA many TRBV10-3 TGTGCCATCAGTGAGTCGGGGGCTTTCTATGGCTACACCTTC CAISESGAFYGYTF
TRBJ2-3 TRBD2 once TRBV5-1 TGCGCCAGCACCACTAGCGCAGGCACAGATACGCAGTATTTT CASTTSAGTDTQYF
TRBJ2-2 NA few TRBV19 TGTGCCAGTAGTATAGATGCTAACACCGGGGAGCTGTTTTTT CASSIDANTGELFF